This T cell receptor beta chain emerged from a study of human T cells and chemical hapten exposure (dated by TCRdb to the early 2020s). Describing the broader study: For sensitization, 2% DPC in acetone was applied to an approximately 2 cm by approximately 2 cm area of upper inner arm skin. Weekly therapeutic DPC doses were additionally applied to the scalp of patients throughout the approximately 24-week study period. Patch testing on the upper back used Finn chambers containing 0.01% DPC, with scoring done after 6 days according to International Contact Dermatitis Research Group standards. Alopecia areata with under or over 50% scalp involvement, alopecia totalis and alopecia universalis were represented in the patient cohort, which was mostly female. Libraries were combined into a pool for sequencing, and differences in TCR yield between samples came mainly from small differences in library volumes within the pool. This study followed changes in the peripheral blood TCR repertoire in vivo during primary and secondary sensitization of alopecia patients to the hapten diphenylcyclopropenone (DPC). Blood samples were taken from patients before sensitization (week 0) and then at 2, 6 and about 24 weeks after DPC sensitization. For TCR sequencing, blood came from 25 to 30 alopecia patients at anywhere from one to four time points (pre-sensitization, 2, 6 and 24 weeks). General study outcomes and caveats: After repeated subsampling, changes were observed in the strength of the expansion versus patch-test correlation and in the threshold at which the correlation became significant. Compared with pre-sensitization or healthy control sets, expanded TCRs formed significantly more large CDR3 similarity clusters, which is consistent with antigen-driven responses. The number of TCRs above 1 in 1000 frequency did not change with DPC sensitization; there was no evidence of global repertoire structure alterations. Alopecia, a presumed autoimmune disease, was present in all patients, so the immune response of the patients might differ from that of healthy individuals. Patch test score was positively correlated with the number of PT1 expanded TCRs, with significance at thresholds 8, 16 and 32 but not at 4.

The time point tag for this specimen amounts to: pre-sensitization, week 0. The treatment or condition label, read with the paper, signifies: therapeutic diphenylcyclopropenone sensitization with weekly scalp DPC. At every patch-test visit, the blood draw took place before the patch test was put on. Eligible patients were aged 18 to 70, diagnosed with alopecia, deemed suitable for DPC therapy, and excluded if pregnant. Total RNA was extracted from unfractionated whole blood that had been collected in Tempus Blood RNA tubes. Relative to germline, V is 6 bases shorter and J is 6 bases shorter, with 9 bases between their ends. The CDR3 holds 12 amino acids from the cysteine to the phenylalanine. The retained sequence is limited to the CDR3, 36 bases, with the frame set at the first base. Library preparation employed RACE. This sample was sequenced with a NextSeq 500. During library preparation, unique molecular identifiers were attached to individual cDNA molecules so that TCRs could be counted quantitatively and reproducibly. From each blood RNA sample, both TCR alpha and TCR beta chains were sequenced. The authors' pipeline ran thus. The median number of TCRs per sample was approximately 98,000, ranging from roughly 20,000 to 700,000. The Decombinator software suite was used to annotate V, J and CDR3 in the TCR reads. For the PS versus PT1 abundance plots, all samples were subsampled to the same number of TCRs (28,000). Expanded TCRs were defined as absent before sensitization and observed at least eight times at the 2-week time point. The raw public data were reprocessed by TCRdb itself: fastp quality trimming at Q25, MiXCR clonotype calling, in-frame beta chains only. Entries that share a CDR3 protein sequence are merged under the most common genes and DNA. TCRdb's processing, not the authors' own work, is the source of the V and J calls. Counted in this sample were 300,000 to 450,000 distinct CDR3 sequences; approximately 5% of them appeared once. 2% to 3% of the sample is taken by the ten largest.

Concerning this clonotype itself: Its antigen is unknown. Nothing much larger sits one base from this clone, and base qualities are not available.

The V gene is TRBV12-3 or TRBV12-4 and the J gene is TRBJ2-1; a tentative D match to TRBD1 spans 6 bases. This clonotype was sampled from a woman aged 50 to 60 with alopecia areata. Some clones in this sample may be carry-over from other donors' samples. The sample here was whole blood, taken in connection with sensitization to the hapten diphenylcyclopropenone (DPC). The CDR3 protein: CASRGTSNEQFF. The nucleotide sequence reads TGTGCCAGCAGGGGGACATCCAATGAGCAGTTCTTC.